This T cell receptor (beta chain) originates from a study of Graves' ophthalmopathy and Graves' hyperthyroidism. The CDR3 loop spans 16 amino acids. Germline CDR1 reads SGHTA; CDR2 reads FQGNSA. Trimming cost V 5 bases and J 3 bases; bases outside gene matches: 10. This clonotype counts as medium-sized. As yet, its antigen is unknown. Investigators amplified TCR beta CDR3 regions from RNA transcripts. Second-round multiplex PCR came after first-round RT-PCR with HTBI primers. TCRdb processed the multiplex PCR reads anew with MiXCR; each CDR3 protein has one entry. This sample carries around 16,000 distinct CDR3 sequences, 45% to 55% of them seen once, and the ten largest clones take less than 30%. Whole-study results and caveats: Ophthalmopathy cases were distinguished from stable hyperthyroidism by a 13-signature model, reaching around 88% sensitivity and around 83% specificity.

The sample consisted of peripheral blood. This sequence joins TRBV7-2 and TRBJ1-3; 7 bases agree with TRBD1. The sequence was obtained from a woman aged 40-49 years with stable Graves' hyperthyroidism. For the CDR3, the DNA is TGTGCCAGCAGCAGGAAAGGGACAGACTTTGGAAACACCATATATTTT. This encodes CASSRKGTDFGNTIYF.